These T cell receptor beta chains were read from a single sample in a study of T cell responses to AZD1222 COVID-19 vaccine. Assay used: immunoSEQ multiplex PCR; TCRdb lists only in-frame clones, some missing. The table lists 150,000 to 180,000 clones, approximately 87% of them singletons, with 5.5% in the top ten. The sample was peripheral blood, taken on day 0 of MenACWY control vaccination. The receptor set was obtained from an adult in good health. CDR3s include the opening cysteine and the closing phenylalanine or tryptophan. Each record gives: V gene, clone size, J gene, D gene, CDR3 DNA, CDR3 protein. D genes are given only for firm matches. Clone size, where shown, is once, few, many, or a class for clones that have expanded.

V gene: TRBV27; clone size: .; J gene: TRBJ2-5; D gene: TRBD1; CDR3 DNA: TGTGCCAGCAGTTTAAAGGGGGCCCAAGAGACCCAGTACTTC; CDR3 protein: CASSLKGAQETQYF
V gene: TRBV6-5; clone size: .; J gene: TRBJ2-3; D gene: .; CDR3 DNA: TGTGCCAGCAGTCTTTCTCGGATGGGAGATACGCAGTATTTT; CDR3 protein: CASSLSRMGDTQYF
V gene: TRBV6-5; clone size: .; J gene: TRBJ2-1; D gene: .; CDR3 DNA: TGTGCCAGCAGTTACTCGAGAGATAACAATGAGCAGTTCTTC; CDR3 protein: CASSYSRDNNEQFF
V gene: TRBV10-3; clone size: .; J gene: TRBJ1-2; D gene: TRBD1; CDR3 DNA: TGTGCCATCAGTAACCGGGACAGGGGAGAATATGGTGGCTACACCTTC; CDR3 protein: CAISNRDRGEYGGYTF
V gene: TRBV28; clone size: .; J gene: TRBJ1-4; D gene: .; CDR3 DNA: TGTGCCAGCCGGACGGGCGATGAAAAACTGTTTTTT; CDR3 protein: CASRTGDEKLFF
V gene: TRBV10-3; clone size: .; J gene: TRBJ1-5; D gene: TRBD1; CDR3 DNA: TGTGCCATCAGGCCGACAGGGGGAAGCAATCAGCCCCAGCATTTT; CDR3 protein: CAIRPTGGSNQPQHF
V gene: TRBV15; clone size: .; J gene: TRBJ1-5; D gene: .; CDR3 DNA: TGTGCCACCAGTATCAGGGGCGAACAGCCCCAGCATTTT; CDR3 protein: CATSIRGEQPQHF
V gene: TRBV5-6; clone size: .; J gene: TRBJ2-1; D gene: TRBD1; CDR3 DNA: TGTGCCAGCAGCACCCGGACAGGAGTAACTTGGGGTGAGCAGTTCTTC; CDR3 protein: CASSTRTGVTWGEQFF
V gene: TRBV2; clone size: few; J gene: TRBJ1-2; D gene: .; CDR3 DNA: TGTGCCAGTGGGGGCGGGGGCTACACCTTC; CDR3 protein: CASGGGGYTF
V gene: TRBV28; clone size: .; J gene: TRBJ2-5; D gene: TRBD1; CDR3 DNA: TGTGCCAGCAGTGCCTTTCGACAGGGGGCTATGGAGACCCAGTACTTC; CDR3 protein: CASSAFRQGAMETQYF
V gene: TRBV18; clone size: once; J gene: TRBJ2-7; D gene: .; CDR3 DNA: TGTGCCAGCTCACCACCGAGACAGCCTAGGGTCGAGCAGTACTTC; CDR3 protein: CASSPPRQPRVEQYF
V gene: TRBV5-5; clone size: .; J gene: TRBJ2-7; D gene: .; CDR3 DNA: TGTGCCAGCAGCCTGGCGCAGGTCAGCTCCTACGAGCAGTACTTC; CDR3 protein: CASSLAQVSSYEQYF
V gene: TRBV7-2; clone size: few; J gene: TRBJ1-4; D gene: .; CDR3 DNA: TGTGCCAGCAGCATGGGGCGGAAAGAAAAACTGTTTTTT; CDR3 protein: CASSMGRKEKLFF
V gene: TRBV5-4; clone size: .; J gene: TRBJ1-3; D gene: .; CDR3 DNA: TGTGCCAGCAGCTTAGGCGGGGGGCCCTTCTCTGGAAACACCATATATTTT; CDR3 protein: CASSLGGGPFSGNTIYF
V gene: TRBV2; clone size: .; J gene: TRBJ1-5; D gene: .; CDR3 DNA: TGTGCCAGCAGTGAACGGGCCAGCCCAACAGGCCAGCCCCAGCATTTT; CDR3 protein: CASSERASPTGQPQHF
V gene: TRBV4-3; clone size: .; J gene: TRBJ1-2; D gene: TRBD1; CDR3 DNA: TGCGCCAGCAGGGGAAGGGGGCACTATGGCTACACCTTC; CDR3 protein: CASRGRGHYGYTF
V gene: TRBV4-1; clone size: .; J gene: TRBJ2-6; D gene: .; CDR3 DNA: TGCGCCAGCAGCCCCCTCATGGCTGGGGCCAACGTCCTGACTTTC; CDR3 protein: CASSPLMAGANVLTF
V gene: TRBV7-9; clone size: once; J gene: TRBJ1-5; D gene: .; CDR3 DNA: TGTGCCAGCAGCTTGCAGGGTAGTAATCAGCCCCAGCATTTT; CDR3 protein: CASSLQGSNQPQHF
V gene: TRBV7-8; clone size: .; J gene: TRBJ1-1; D gene: TRBD1; CDR3 DNA: TGTGCCAGCAGCCCAACAGGGGACGGCACTGAAGCTTTCTTT; CDR3 protein: CASSPTGDGTEAFF
V gene: TRBV19; clone size: .; J gene: TRBJ1-1; D gene: .; CDR3 DNA: TGTGCCAGTGATGAGGGGGACACCTACACTGAAGCTTTCTTT; CDR3 protein: CASDEGDTYTEAFF
V gene: TRBV13; clone size: .; J gene: TRBJ2-1; D gene: TRBD2; CDR3 DNA: TGTGCCAGCAGCCCCCAGTTTACTAGCGGAGACAATGAGCAGTTCTTC; CDR3 protein: CASSPQFTSGDNEQFF
V gene: TRBV9; clone size: .; J gene: TRBJ1-2; D gene: TRBD1; CDR3 DNA: TGTGCCAGCAGCGGTGGGGGACAGGGGCCCTATGGCTACACCTTC; CDR3 protein: CASSGGGQGPYGYTF
V gene: TRBV11-3; clone size: .; J gene: TRBJ1-2; D gene: TRBD1; CDR3 DNA: TGTGCCAGCTCTTTAATAGGACAGGGATCTGATGGCTACACCTTC; CDR3 protein: CASSLIGQGSDGYTF
V gene: TRBV29-1; clone size: few; J gene: TRBJ2-7; D gene: .; CDR3 DNA: TGCAGCGCTCATATGGGAGGATACGAGCAGTACTTC; CDR3 protein: CSAHMGGYEQYF